These 16 T cell receptor beta chains were sequenced from one sample in a study of tumor-infiltrating lymphocytes in primary liver carcinoma. A constant-region primer served to make TCR beta cDNA from approximately 490 ng total RNA. Modified slightly, ARM-PCR produced TCR beta libraries over three nested multiplex PCR rounds. With TRBV1-TRBV30 forward primers and a C-beta reverse primer, the first two PCR rounds were run for around 10 cycles each. A single record per CDR3 protein comes from TCRdb applying MiXCR to the multiplex PCR reads. Here the sample spans about 180,000 distinct CDR3 sequences, less than 65% being singletons. Unsorted whole blood yielded the blood RNA, and germline DNA was also extracted. Sequencing was performed on peripheral blood. The receptors shown here come from a man aged 35 to 55 with primary liver carcinoma and hepatitis B virus infection.

Concerning this clonotype: The junction does not match germline at one end; this may be a read error. The rearrangement joins TRBV7-8 to TRBJ2-1, with 7 bases lining up with TRBD2. The germline V gene encodes CDR1 SGHVS and CDR2 FQNEAQ. CDR3 length: 16 residues. CDR3 sequence: CASTLPGLVGTNEQFF. The CDR3 nucleotides read TGTGCCAGCACCTTACCCGGACTAGTAGGAACCAATGAGCAGTTCTTC.

A word on this clonotype: The junction and the germline gene differ at one end; a read error may be behind it. The V gene is TRBV14, the J gene TRBJ2-7; D unclear. Germline assignment: CDR1 SGHDN and CDR2 FVKESK. The CDR3 is made up of 13 amino acids. This CDR3 reads CGSSPDRSYEQYF. CDR3 nucleotides: TGTGGCAGCAGCCCCGACCGATCCTACGAGCAGTACTTC.

This clonotype was seen more than once but under ten times. The chain carries TRBV6-5 and TRBJ1-2; D may be TRBD1 (6 bases). CDR1 MNHEY and CDR2 SVGAGI come from the germline V gene. This CDR3 is 15 amino acids long. The ends were cut back, 4 bases at V and 2 bases at J, with 14 bases in the middle. Here the CDR3 DNA reads TGTGCCAGCAGTTCTTATTCCCAGGGGAACTATGGCTACACCTTC. Translating gives CASSSYSQGNYGYTF.

Notes on this clonotype: The CDR3 carries no conserved terminal phenylalanine or tryptophan, so it likely arises from a read error. The limits of the CDR3 on the DNA are not certain, so only TCRdb's listed CDR3 is given. This chain joins TRBV10-3 and TRBJ2-7; the D call TRBD2 from the table was never checked on the DNA. The CDR3 totals 13 residues, both ends included. The germline V gene has CDR1 ENHRY and CDR2 SYGVKD. The CDR3 spells CATKLGLASGEYS.

This clonotype showed up just a few times. V and J are TRBV6-6 and TRBJ2-3; TRBD2 agrees at 7 bases. There are 15 residues in the CDR3. J gave up 2 bases and V 2 bases, and 4 bases lay outside the gene matches. Germline V gene data show CDR1 as MNHNY and CDR2 as SVGAGI (reference sequence). The CDR3 DNA reads as TGTGCCAGCAGTTACGTCGCGGGAGCCACAGATACGCAGTATTTT. Its translation: CASSYVAGATDTQYF.

Note on this clonotype: Since a much larger clone is just one base distant, this may be a read error. The gene calls are TRBV29-1 and TRBJ2-3; possible D gene TRBD2, 6 bases. V shed 4 bases and J shed 2 bases, with 10 bases lying between them. Germline CDR1 and CDR2: SQVTM and ANQGSEA. The CDR3 has 13 amino acids. The CDR3 sequence: CSVGGGVTDTQYF. CDR3 DNA: TGCAGCGTTGGCGGCGGGGTCACAGATACGCAGTATTTT.

This clonotype was observed many times. The V call is TRBV11-2, the J call TRBJ2-1; D remains ambiguous. The ends were cut back, 0 bases at V and 13 bases at J, with 10 bases in the middle. Per the germline V gene, CDR1 is SGHAT and CDR2 is FQNNGV. The CDR3 runs to 12 residues. The CDR3 DNA reads as TGTGCCAGCAGCTTAGATCAAGGGATACAGTTCTTC. Amino acid sequence: CASSLDQGIQFF.

This chain joins TRBV6-6 and TRBJ1-1; D is uncertain. V was trimmed by 2 bases and J by 0 bases, leaving 10 bases between them. Germline V gene data show CDR1 as MNHNY and CDR2 as SVGAGI (reference sequence). This CDR3 region has 15 residues. This CDR3 reads CASSYDTVMNTEAFF. CDR3 sequence (DNA): TGTGCCAGCAGTTACGATACAGTAATGAACACTGAAGCTTTCTTT.

This clonotype showed up many times. The chain links TRBV11-2 to TRBJ2-3; D tentatively reads TRBD1 or TRBD2 (5 bases each). Trimming stripped 9 bases from V and 1 base from J, with 11 bases between. CDR1 and CDR2 from the germline V gene are SGHAT and FQNNGV. The CDR3 extends over 13 amino acids. CDR3 coding DNA: TGTGCCAGTGGGGGTAGGGGCACAGATACGCAGTATTTT. It encodes CASGGRGTDTQYF.

The chain recombines TRBV10-2 with TRBJ2-7; tentative D call: TRBD2 (6 bases). Trimming removed 8 bases at V and 3 bases at J, with 17 bases between. The germline gives CDR1 WSHSY, CDR2 SAAADI. The CDR3 loop spans 14 amino acids. CDR3 sequence (DNA): TGCGCCAGCCTCTCCGCGGGACTCATCTACGAGCAGTACTTC. Translation gives CASLSAGLIYEQYF.

The chain couples TRBV6-2 or TRBV6-3 to TRBJ2-7, with 8 positions matching TRBD2. Germline lookup yields CDR1 MNHEY and CDR2 SVGEGT. V trimming: 4 bases; J trimming: 2 bases; junction bases outside the gene matches: 7. The CDR3 has 15 amino acids. This chain's CDR3 is CASSSTGGGPYEQYF. The CDR3 DNA sequence: TGTGCCAGCAGTTCCACCGGGGGGGGTCCCTACGAGCAGTACTTC.

Worth noting for this clonotype: One end of the junction fails to match germline, which may point to a read error. The genes are TRBV11-1 and TRBJ2-7, with TRBD1 matching 7 bases. The germline gives CDR1 SGHAT, CDR2 FQDESV (reference sequence). CDR3 length: 14 amino acids. CDR3 sequence: CASSLDRNLYGQYF. The CDR3 nucleotides are TGTGCCAGCAGCTTGGACAGGAACCTCTACGGGCAGTACTTC.

The V gene is TRBV7-9, the J gene TRBJ1-1; TRBD1 aligns across 8 bases. CDR1 SEHNR and CDR2 FQNEAQ come from the germline V gene (reference sequence). The CDR3 covers 12 residues. The J segment lost 12 bases and the V segment lost 5 bases, leaving 8 bases of the junction unmatched. In DNA form, the CDR3 reads TGTGCCAGCAGCCCAGGCGGCAGGGGGCCTTTCTTT. Protein product: CASSPGGRGPFF.

Concerning this clonotype: Given a much more abundant clone one base away, this may be a read error. V and J are TRBV11-1 and TRBJ2-3, with D perhaps matching TRBD2 (5 bases). Per germline, CDR1 SGHAT and CDR2 FQDESV (reference sequence). This CDR3 contains 16 residues. The CDR3 loop reads CASSRGGFSSIDTQYF. Here the CDR3 DNA reads TGTGCCAGCAGCCGCGGTGGTTTCTCTAGCATAGATACGCAGTATTTT.

This clonotype occurred many times. The chain carries TRBV6-5 and TRBJ1-4; no clear D gene. Germline V CDR1 and CDR2: MNHEY, SVGAGI. The V end lost 6 bases, the J end lost 1 base, and 9 bases lay between the germline ends. The CDR3 contains 14 residues. The CDR3 sequence is CASSPDRTNEKLFF. The CDR3 DNA sequence: TGTGCCAGCAGCCCAGATAGAACTAATGAAAAACTGTTTTTT.

This clonotype has only a few counts. The chain recombines TRBV7-8 with TRBJ2-1; 8 positions match TRBD2. The CDR3 totals 17 residues. Trimming removed 4 bases from V and 0 bases from J; junction bases left unmatched: 8. Germline CDR1 reads SGHVS; CDR2 reads FQNEAQ. The CDR3 sequence: CASSSFNGRGSYNEQFF. The CDR3 DNA sequence: TGTGCCAGCAGCTCTTTTAACGGGAGGGGCTCCTACAATGAGCAGTTCTTC.